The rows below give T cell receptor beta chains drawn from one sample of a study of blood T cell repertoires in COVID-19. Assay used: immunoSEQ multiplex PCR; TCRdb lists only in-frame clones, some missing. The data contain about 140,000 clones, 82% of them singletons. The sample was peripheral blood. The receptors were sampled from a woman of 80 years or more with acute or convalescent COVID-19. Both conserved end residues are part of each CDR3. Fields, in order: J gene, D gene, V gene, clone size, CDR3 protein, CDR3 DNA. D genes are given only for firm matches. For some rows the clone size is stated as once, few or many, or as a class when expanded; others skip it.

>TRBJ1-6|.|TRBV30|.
CAWSVGQANNSPLHF
TGTGCCTGGAGTGTAGGCCAGGCAAATAATTCACCCCTCCACTTT
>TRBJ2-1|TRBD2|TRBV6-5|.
CASSYSLAGFYNEQFF
TGTGCCAGCAGTTACTCACTAGCGGGGTTCTACAATGAGCAGTTCTTC
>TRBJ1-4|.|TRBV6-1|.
CASSEAWQGWEKLFF
TGTGCCAGCAGTGAAGCGTGGCAGGGGTGGGAAAAACTGTTTTTT
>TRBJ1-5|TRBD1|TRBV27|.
CASSPGTALYQPQHF
TGTGCCAGCTCTCCAGGGACAGCACTTTATCAGCCCCAGCATTTT
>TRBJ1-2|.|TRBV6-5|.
CASSILGANYGYTF
TGTGCCAGCAGTATCCTAGGGGCCAACTATGGCTACACCTTC
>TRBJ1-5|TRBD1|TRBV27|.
CATGQGSYNQPQHF
TGTGCCACCGGACAGGGGTCTTATAATCAGCCCCAGCATTTT
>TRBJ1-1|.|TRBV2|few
CASSATRDRAFF
TGTGCCAGCAGTGCGACAAGAGATAGGGCTTTCTTT
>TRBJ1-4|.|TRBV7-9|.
CASSPRGQLGANEKLFF
TGTGCCAGCAGCCCTAGAGGACAGCTAGGAGCTAATGAAAAACTGTTTTTT
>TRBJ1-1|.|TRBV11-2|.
CASSFNLGQNTEAFF
TGTGCCAGCAGCTTCAACCTGGGACAGAACACTGAAGCTTTCTTT
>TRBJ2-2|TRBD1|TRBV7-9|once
CASSKRQGLGTGELFF
TGTGCCAGCAGCAAAAGACAGGGGTTGGGCACCGGGGAGCTGTTTTTT
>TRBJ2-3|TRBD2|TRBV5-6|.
CASSLGTSYGDTQYF
TGTGCCAGCAGCTTGGGGACTAGTTACGGAGATACGCAGTATTTT
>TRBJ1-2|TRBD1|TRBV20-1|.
CSASGQGVLSNYGYTF
TGCAGTGCTAGTGGCCAGGGGGTTCTGTCTAACTATGGCTACACCTTC
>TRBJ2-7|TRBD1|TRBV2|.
CASRPLRDRFMHEQYF
TGTGCCAGCCGACCTCTTAGGGACAGGTTCATGCACGAGCAGTACTTC
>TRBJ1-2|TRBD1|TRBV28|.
CASTHGQGYGYTF
TGTGCCAGCACCCATGGACAGGGCTATGGCTACACCTTC
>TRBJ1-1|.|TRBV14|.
CASSHGGMNTEAFF
TGTGCCAGCAGCCATGGGGGGATGAACACTGAAGCTTTCTTT
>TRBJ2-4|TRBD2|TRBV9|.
CASSPKISAGAPKNIQYF
TGTGCCAGCAGCCCCAAGATTTCCGCGGGAGCTCCCAAAAACATTCAGTACTTC
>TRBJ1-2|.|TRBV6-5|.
CASSPTGGQSYGYTF
TGTGCCAGCAGCCCAACGGGGGGGCAAAGCTATGGCTACACCTTC
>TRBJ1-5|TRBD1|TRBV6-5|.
CASSQDREGYQPQHF
TGTGCCAGCAGTCAGGACAGGGAGGGTTATCAGCCCCAGCATTTT
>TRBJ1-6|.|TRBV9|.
CASSVGPNYNSPLHF
TGTGCCAGCAGCGTAGGGCCAAATTACAATTCACCCCTCCACTTT
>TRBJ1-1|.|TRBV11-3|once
CASSVNQDGLNTEAFF
TGTGCCAGCAGCGTGAACCAGGATGGTTTGAACACTGAAGCTTTCTTT
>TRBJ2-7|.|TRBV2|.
CASSEGAYSYEQYF
TGTGCCAGCAGTGAAGGGGCGTACTCCTACGAGCAGTACTTC
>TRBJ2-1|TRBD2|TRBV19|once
CASSVTSGGSREQFF
TGTGCCAGTAGTGTGACTAGCGGGGGATCTCGAGAGCAGTTCTTC
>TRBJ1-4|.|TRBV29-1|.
CSARDSPNEKLFF
TGCAGCGCTCGAGACAGCCCCAATGAAAAACTGTTTTTT
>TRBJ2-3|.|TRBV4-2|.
CASSQGVARYYTDTQYF
TGTGCCAGCAGCCAAGGGGTAGCGAGATACTACACAGATACGCAGTATTTT
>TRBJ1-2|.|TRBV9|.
CASSVTGYGYTF
TGTGCCAGCAGCGTAACCGGCTATGGCTACACCTTC
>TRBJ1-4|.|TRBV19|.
CASSATSGNEKLFF
TGTGCCAGTAGCGCCACTTCAGGGAATGAAAAACTGTTTTTT
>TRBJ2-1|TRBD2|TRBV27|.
CASSLAGGGWVF
TGTGCCAGCAGTTTGGCGGGGGGGGGCTGGGTCTTC
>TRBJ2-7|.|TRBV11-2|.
CASSLSGYEQYF
TGTGCCAGCAGCTTAAGCGGTTACGAGCAGTACTTC
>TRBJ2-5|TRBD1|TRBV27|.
CASSFRTGFQETQYF
TGTGCCAGCAGTTTTCGGACAGGCTTCCAAGAGACCCAGTACTTC
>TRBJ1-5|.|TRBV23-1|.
CASSQCFGMQPQHF
TGCGCCAGCAGTCAATGTTTCGGGATGCAGCCCCAGCATTTT
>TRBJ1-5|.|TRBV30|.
CAWSVLGSNQPQHF
TGTGCCTGGAGTGTACTAGGGAGCAATCAGCCCCAGCATTTT
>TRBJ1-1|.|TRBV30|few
CAWSVYGRGANTEAFF
TGTGCCTGGAGTGTATACGGGAGGGGCGCAAACACTGAAGCTTTCTTT
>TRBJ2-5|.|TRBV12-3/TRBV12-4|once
CASSSLAETQYF
TGTGCCAGCAGTTCCCTGGCAGAGACCCAGTACTTC
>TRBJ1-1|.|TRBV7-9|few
CASSRRVGTEAFF
TGTGCCAGCAGCCGCAGGGTAGGGACTGAAGCTTTCTTT
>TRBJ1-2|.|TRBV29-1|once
CSGMDSGGYTF
TGCAGCGGGATGGACAGCGGTGGCTACACCTTC
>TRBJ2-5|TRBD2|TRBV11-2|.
CASSLVASGSVETQYF
TGTGCCAGCAGCTTAGTCGCTAGCGGAAGCGTGGAGACCCAGTACTTC
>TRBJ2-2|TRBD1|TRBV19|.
CASSSGQFPGELFF
TGTGCCAGTAGTTCGGGACAGTTTCCCGGGGAGCTGTTTTTT
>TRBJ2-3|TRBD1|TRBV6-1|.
CASSERSGTGVLGDTQYF
TGTGCCAGCAGTGAAAGGTCCGGGACAGGGGTTCTCGGAGATACGCAGTATTTT
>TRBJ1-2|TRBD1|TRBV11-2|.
CASSPLRDSKKYGYTF
TGTGCCAGCAGCCCTCTTCGGGACAGTAAGAAATATGGCTACACCTTC
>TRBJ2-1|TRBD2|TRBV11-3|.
CASSLGTSLYEQFF
TGTGCCAGCAGCTTAGGGACTAGTTTGTATGAGCAGTTCTTC
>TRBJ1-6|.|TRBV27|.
CASSLSAGYSPLHF
TGTGCCAGCAGTTTATCGGCCGGGTATAGTCCCCTCCACTTT